One and the same sample provided the 21 T cell receptor beta chains below, sequenced in a study of T cell changes during pregnancy in multiple sclerosis. Clones were read by immunoSEQ multiplex PCR, and TCRdb kept only the in-frame ones, dropping some. Of under 150,000 clones in the sample, 95% to 98% are singletons; the top ten hold approximately 0.45%. The specimen comprised peripheral blood, sampled after pregnancy. These receptors were collected from a female donor with multiple sclerosis, enrolled in a pregnancy study.

This chain joins TRBV9 and TRBJ2-5, with 12 bases matching TRBD2. V was clipped by 0 bases and J by 5 bases; unmatched bases: 5. The CDR3 contains 16 residues. From germline, CDR1 is SGDLS and CDR2 YYNGEE. In DNA, the CDR3 is TGTGCCAGCAGCGTAGAGCTAGCGGGAGGGGGGGAGACCCAGTACTTC. Its protein is CASSVELAGGGETQYF.

This chain uses TRBV4-1 with TRBJ2-3, with 7 bases matching TRBD1. V shed 0 bases, J shed 3 bases, and the junction held 3 bases outside the gene matches. This CDR3 has 15 residues. Per germline, CDR1 MGHRA and CDR2 YSYEKL. CDR3 sequence (DNA): TGCGCCAGCAGCCAAGAACAACAGGGGACAGATACGCAGTATTTT. The encoded protein is CASSQEQQGTDTQYF.

This chain uses TRBV5-1 with TRBJ2-5; 7 nucleotides match TRBD1. Trimming took 4 bases from V and 1 from J; bases not matched to a gene: 7. The CDR3 totals 15 residues. The germline gives CDR1 SGHRS, CDR2 YFSETQ. The CDR3 nucleotides are TGCGCCAGCAGCCATAGGGGGCTCCCCCAAGAGACCCAGTACTTC. It is translated as CASSHRGLPQETQYF.

The chain combines TRBV6-5 with TRBJ1-1, with D unresolved. This CDR3 is 13 amino acids long. V dropped 3 bases and J dropped 4 bases, with 9 bases sitting between them. Per germline, CDR1 MNHEY and CDR2 SVGAGI. This chain's CDR3 is CASSYSLGTEAFF. DNA of the CDR3: TGTGCCAGCAGTTATAGCCTGGGCACTGAAGCTTTCTTT.

The V call is TRBV10-3, the J call TRBJ2-5, with D possibly being TRBD2 (6 bases). V was pared by 3 bases and J by 1 base, with 12 bases between. The CDR3 spans 15 residues. Germline V gene lookup returns CDR1 ENHRY and CDR2 SYGVKD. The CDR3, as DNA: TGTGCCATCAGTGACCCGGGACTCGCCCAAGAGACCCAGTACTTC. Encoded protein: CAISDPGLAQETQYF.

This clone appeared once. The V call is TRBV7-2, the J call TRBJ1-2, with 7 bases fitting TRBD1. Trimming removed 1 base from V and 2 bases from J; junction bases left unmatched: 7. The CDR3 loop spans 16 amino acids. Germline values: CDR1 SGHTA, CDR2 FQGNSA. The DNA for the CDR3 is TGTGCCAGCAGCTTAGACCGGGACAGACCAAACTATGGCTACACCTTC. It is translated as CASSLDRDRPNYGYTF.

The CDR3 is CASSLESTLFTRLSGNTIYF. The CDR3 nucleotides are TGCGCCAGCAGCTTGGAATCTACACTCTTCACTAGGCTCTCTGGAAACACCATATATTTT. The chain carries TRBV5-1 and TRBJ1-3; D is unclear. V lost 0 bases to trimming and J lost 0 bases, with 22 bases between them. CDR3 length equals 20 residues. CDR1 and CDR2 (germline): SGHRS, YFSETQ.

This chain joins TRBV19 and TRBJ2-7, with TRBD1 identical over 9 bases. This CDR3 is 15 amino acids long. The ends lost 1 base at V and 0 bases at J; junction bases unmatched: 1. Looked up from germline, CDR1 is LNHDA and CDR2 is SQIVND (reference sequence). The CDR3 is CASSIGDRASYEQYF. The DNA of the CDR3 is TGTGCCAGTAGTATAGGGGACAGGGCCTCCTACGAGCAGTACTTC.

This clone showed up just once. The gene calls are TRBV19 and TRBJ1-1; 9 bases map to TRBD1. Germline V gene lookup returns CDR1 LNHDA and CDR2 SQIVND (reference sequence). V shed 5 bases, J shed 8 bases, and the junction held 15 bases outside the gene matches. The CDR3 length is 16 residues. As DNA, the CDR3 is TGTGCCAGTAGTGCGGCGACCGGGACAGGGAGAGAAGAAGCTTTCTTT. Translating gives CASSAATGTGREEAFF.

The chain links TRBV2 to TRBJ2-4; 7 nucleotides match TRBD1. The germline gives CDR1 SNHLY, CDR2 FYNNEI. V trimming: 2 bases; J trimming: 7 bases; junction bases outside the gene matches: 2. The CDR3 covers 13 residues. CDR3 DNA: TGTGCCAGCAGTGAACTGACAGGGAACATTCAGTACTTC. Its protein is CASSELTGNIQYF.

The CDR3 sequence is CASMRGGELFF. The CDR3 DNA is TGTGCCAGCATGCGTGGCGGGGAGCTGTTTTTT. This chain links TRBV28 with TRBJ2-2; no firm D call. The ends were cut back, 7 bases at V and 7 bases at J, with 7 bases in the middle. This CDR3 is built from 11 residues. Germline CDR1 and CDR2: MDHEN and SYDVKM.

This chain links TRBV27 with TRBJ2-2; 7 positions agree with TRBD1. CDR1 and CDR2 (germline): MNHEY, SMNVEV (reference sequence). The V gene end was trimmed by 3 bases and the J gene end by 3 bases; junction bases not matched to a gene: 19. CDR3 length: 20 residues. CDR3 nucleotide sequence: TGTGCCAGCAGTTTCGGGACCGACAGGGTGGGAAAAGACTACACCGGGGAGCTGTTTTTT. Protein: CASSFGTDRVGKDYTGELFF.

This chain joins TRBV6-1 and TRBJ2-1; D might be TRBD1 (5 bases). V was clipped by 2 bases and J by 5 bases, with 16 bases between them. From germline, CDR1 is MNHNS and CDR2 SASEGT. The length of the CDR3 is 16 residues. CDR3 residues: CASSEIGQGLDNEQFF. The DNA of the CDR3 is TGTGCCAGCAGTGAAATTGGTCAGGGTTTGGACAATGAGCAGTTCTTC.

The chain employs TRBV28 and TRBJ2-3; D is uncertain. Trimming shortened V by 2 bases and J by 1 base, and 13 bases separated the two germline ends. The CDR3 is 16 residues long. The germline CDR1 and CDR2 sequences are MDHEN and SYDVKM. The CDR3 DNA follows: TGTGCCAGCAGTTTAAACGGTGGAGTTGGCACAGATACGCAGTATTTT. This sequence encodes CASSLNGGVGTDTQYF.

The chain carries TRBV4-3 and TRBJ2-7; 8 bases fit TRBD2. Germline V gives CDR1 LGHNA, CDR2 YSLEER. J gave up 6 bases and V 2 bases, and 12 bases lay outside the gene matches. The CDR3 sequence is 16 residues long. CDR3 in DNA: TGCGCCAGCAGCCAATCTGGGCGGGAGGTAGATGGCGAGCAGTACTTC. It yields the protein CASSQSGREVDGEQYF.

The chain joins TRBV29-1 to TRBJ2-5, with a possible D match to TRBD1 (5 bases). Looked up from germline, CDR1 is SQVTM and CDR2 is ANQGSEA. V was trimmed by 4 bases and J by 7 bases, leaving 7 bases between them. The CDR3 contains 10 residues. CDR3 coding DNA: TGCAGCGTTGGACAGTCGACCCAGTACTTC. This sequence encodes CSVGQSTQYF.

This clone was seen once. The rearrangement links TRBV28 to TRBJ1-2; no firm D call. V dropped 1 base and J dropped 1 base, with 10 bases sitting between them. The V gene's germline CDR1 is MDHEN and CDR2 SYDVKM. CDR3 size: 15 residues. This CDR3 reads CASSLSGQYNYGYTF. The CDR3 nucleotides are TGTGCCAGCAGTTTATCTGGCCAGTATAACTATGGCTACACCTTC.

For this clone: Additional DNA sequences in this sample encode the identical CDR3. The V and J genes are TRBV5-1 and TRBJ2-3; D is undetermined. The CDR3 contains 14 residues. CDR1 and CDR2 (germline): SGHRS, YFSETQ. The V end lost 0 bases, the J end lost 0 bases, and 5 bases lay between the germline ends. The CDR3 is CASSLGASTDTQYF. The CDR3 nucleotides are TGCGCCAGCAGCTTGGGGGCCAGCACAGATACGCAGTATTTT.

The J gene is TRBJ1-2, the V gene TRBV28; TRBD1 agrees at 9 bases. The length of the CDR3 is 14 residues. The germline V gene has CDR1 MDHEN and CDR2 SYDVKM. J was trimmed by 5 bases and V by 7 bases; bases with no gene match: 8. CDR3 sequence: CASTLTGTGYGYTF. The CDR3 nucleotides are TGTGCCAGCACCCTGACCGGGACAGGGTATGGCTACACCTTC.

The rearrangement joins TRBV9 to TRBJ2-5, with D possibly TRBD1 on 7 matching bases. The CDR3 covers 14 residues. Germline V lookup: CDR1 SGDLS, CDR2 YYNGEE. The V gene lost 4 bases and the J gene lost 4 bases, with 14 bases spanning the gap. CDR3 amino acids: CASSPPQGGETQYF. For the CDR3, the DNA is TGTGCCAGCAGCCCCCCCCAGGGGGGAGAGACCCAGTACTTC.

This chain uses TRBV30 with TRBJ2-5; TRBD1 aligns across 10 bases. In germline, CDR1 is GTSNPN, CDR2 SVGIG (reference sequence). Trimming removed 5 bases from V and 1 base from J; junction bases left unmatched: 4. The CDR3 is made up of 14 amino acids. The CDR3 DNA reads as TGTGCCTGGGGGACAGGGGTGATCCAAGAGACCCAGTACTTC. It yields the protein CAWGTGVIQETQYF.